This T cell receptor beta chain was recorded in a study of vaccination and CD4 T cells after COVID-19. Notes on this clonotype: Its antigen is unknown.

Oncomine TCR Beta short-read sequencing was applied to DNA from cultured CD4+ T cells. TCRdb passed the PCR reads through MiXCR, listing each CDR3 protein once. The sample has approximately 13,000 distinct CDR3 sequences, roughly 27% seen once; the top ten hold roughly 30%. Treatment: roughly nine-day PBMC culture with coronavirus spike peptide pools or control peptides (ViraFEST assay). TCR sequencing followed the expansion of antigen-specific T cells with peptide pools in ViraFEST. This CDR3 is 16 amino acids long. Germline CDR1 SGHRS, CDR2 YFSETQ. Between the trimmed V and J ends, which lost 1 base and 0 bases, there was a span of 13 bases.

The TCR originated in a human donor who received a COVID-19 vaccine. Sequencing used CD4+ T cells from blood, cultured in vitro, obtained before SARS-CoV-2 vaccination. The chain uses TRBV5-1 and TRBJ1-1, with D perhaps matching TRBD1 (5 bases). The CDR3 region has the DNA TGCGCCAGCAGCTTGTACGGGGGGGTTATGAACACTGAAGCTTTCTTT. Translation: CASSLYGGVMNTEAFF.